Listed here are 7 T cell receptor beta chains from one sample, sequenced in a study of blood T cell repertoires in COVID-19. Sequencing used immunoSEQ multiplex PCR; TCRdb keeps in-frame clones, though not all of them. The sample has roughly 400,000 clones, roughly 88% seen once. Sequences were obtained from PBMCs or T cells enriched from blood (not recorded which). The receptors derive from a man younger than 35 who had recovered from COVID-19.

This rearrangement joins TRBV28 to TRBJ1-2; D remains ambiguous. The V gene lost 3 bases and the J gene lost 7 bases, with 12 bases spanning the gap. Per germline, CDR1 MDHEN and CDR2 SYDVKM. CDR3 length: 13 amino acids. As DNA, the CDR3 is TGTGCCAGCAGTTTGGGCCCCCTGGGTGGCTACACCTTC. Translation gives CASSLGPLGGYTF.

This chain links TRBV4-1 with TRBJ1-2, with D tentatively TRBD1 (6 bases). Per germline, CDR1 MGHRA and CDR2 YSYEKL. The CDR3 has 13 amino acids. Trimming removed 0 bases from V and 9 bases from J, with 11 bases in between. The CDR3 protein is CASSQDPTGRYTF. CDR3 nucleotide sequence: TGCGCCAGCAGCCAAGATCCGACAGGACGCTACACCTTC.

This chain links TRBV9 with TRBJ2-3, with a weak D call TRBD1 (6 bases). The CDR3 totals 13 residues. The V gene lost 5 bases and the J gene lost 1 base, with 8 bases spanning the gap. CDR1 is SGDLS, CDR2 YYNGEE, per germline. In DNA, the CDR3 is TGTGCCAGCAGGGGGGCTGGCACAGATACGCAGTATTTT. This translates into CASRGAGTDTQYF.

In its sample, this clone was seen a few times. The sample has other DNA sequences that encode this CDR3 too. The CDR3 loop is CASSQGGNTEAFF. The CDR3 DNA reads as TGTGCCAGCAGCCAAGGCGGGAACACTGAAGCTTTCTTT. V gene TRBV3-1 (or the pseudogene TRBV3-2) combines with J gene TRBJ1-1; no clear D. V was pared by 1 base and J by 1 base, with 4 bases between. Germline assignment: CDR1 LGHDT and CDR2 YNNKEL (reference sequence). The CDR3 extends over 13 amino acids.

This chain joins TRBV7-2 and TRBJ2-5; unclear D gene. The CDR3 sequence is 15 residues long. CDR1 is SGHTA, CDR2 FQGNSA, per germline. Trimming took off 1 base at V and 1 base at J, with 10 bases between the two ends. CDR3 amino acids: CASSLVLRSQETQYF. The CDR3 DNA follows: TGTGCCAGCAGCTTAGTGCTACGGTCCCAAGAGACCCAGTACTTC.

This sequence joins TRBV30 and TRBJ2-7; D is uncertain. V lost 0 bases, J lost 2 bases, and 17 bases lay in between. Per the germline V gene, CDR1 is GTSNPN and CDR2 is SVGIG (reference sequence). This CDR3 contains 16 residues. The CDR3, as DNA: TGTGCCTGGAGTGTACCGGTCGTAGAGGCGCCCTACGAGCAGTACTTC. This sequence encodes CAWSVPVVEAPYEQYF.

This chain joins TRBV6-5 and TRBJ1-3; tentatively, D is TRBD1 (5 bases). Germline V gene lookup returns CDR1 MNHEY and CDR2 SVGAGI. This CDR3 has 14 amino acids. Trimming shortened V by 6 bases and J by 0 bases, and 9 bases separated the two germline ends. The CDR3 loop is CASSTGISGNTIYF. The CDR3 region has the DNA TGTGCCAGCAGCACAGGAATCTCTGGAAACACCATATATTTT.